A single sample is the source of the 30 T cell receptor beta chains below, sequenced in a study of cytomegalovirus exposure and HLA in healthy donors. Primers for the PCR totalled 60 Vbeta and 13 Jbeta. The data were produced by immunoSEQ multiplex PCR, yet TCRdb's version contains in-frame clones alone and is incomplete. The sample has about 72,000 clones; the top ten hold 2.7%. The sequencing sample was made of PBMCs. The receptors were sampled from a middle-aged man in good health and CMV-seronegative.

This rearrangement joins TRBV29-1 to TRBJ1-5; D uncertain. CDR1 and CDR2 (germline): SQVTM, ANQGSEA. The V and J ends lost 4 bases and 2 bases respectively, with 9 bases between them. The CDR3 is 13 residues long. The CDR3 region has the DNA TGCAGCGTTGGGGTCGAGGGCAATCAGCCCCAGCATTTT. It specifies CSVGVEGNQPQHF.

This chain uses TRBV15 with TRBJ2-3, with 10 bases fitting TRBD2. With 3 bases clipped from V and 2 bases from J, the junction kept 5 bases outside the gene matches. The CDR3 runs to 16 residues. From germline, CDR1 is LNHNV and CDR2 YYDKDF (reference sequence). Written as DNA, the CDR3 is TGTGCCACCAGCAGTCTTAGCGGGGGGAACACAGATACGCAGTATTTT. It codes for CATSSLSGGNTDTQYF.

Comment on this clone: The same CDR3 arises from other DNA sequences in this sample as well. The chain couples TRBV9 to TRBJ1-4, with D hard to call. The CDR3 runs 15 residues. Germline V gene lookup returns CDR1 SGDLS and CDR2 YYNGEE. V lost 0 bases and J 5 bases, leaving 11 bases between the germline ends. The DNA of the CDR3 is TGTGCCAGCAGCGTAGGAGGGAGGCGGAATGAAAAACTGTTTTTT. Translated, it gives CASSVGGRRNEKLFF.

The chain employs TRBV19 and TRBJ2-1; 8 bases align to TRBD2. The CDR3 loop spans 13 amino acids. Germline CDR1 LNHDA, CDR2 SQIVND (reference sequence). CDR3 nucleotides: TGTGCAGTGGCGGGGGGCCCCTACAATGAGCAGTTCTTC. Protein product: CAVAGGPYNEQFF.

The CDR3 region is CASSLGLAEDTQYF. The CDR3 DNA reads TGTGCCAGCAGCTTGGGACTAGCGGAAGATACGCAGTATTTT. The rearrangement links TRBV7-3 to TRBJ2-3; 11 nucleotides align to TRBD2. The germline V gene has CDR1 SGHTA and CDR2 FQGTGA. The CDR3 has 14 residues. With V trimmed by 3 bases and J by 5 bases, 1 base remained unmatched.

The genes are TRBV10-3 and TRBJ1-6; 7 nucleotides line up with TRBD1. J was trimmed by 9 bases and V by 7 bases; bases with no gene match: 12. The CDR3 has 15 amino acids. CDR1 ENHRY and CDR2 SYGVKD come from the germline V gene. CDR3 in amino acids: CAITDSGGSASPLHF. CDR3 nucleotides: TGTGCCATCACCGATTCAGGGGGAAGCGCTTCACCCCTCCACTTT.

This chain joins TRBV5-8 and TRBJ1-4; tentative D call: TRBD1 (6 bases). Trimming took 0 bases from V and 7 from J, leaving 13 bases between them. This CDR3 is built from 15 residues. Germline V gene sequence: CDR1 SGHTS, CDR2 YDEGEE. CDR3 bases: TGTGCCAGCAGCTTGGGGGACACCCCTGGTGAAAAACTGTTTTTT. As protein: CASSLGDTPGEKLFF. The full variable domain, with the rest looked up from reference TRBV5-8 and TRBJ1-4, is EAGVTQSPTHLIKTRGQQATLRCSPISGHTSVYWYQQALGLGLQFLLWYDEGEERNRGNFPPRFSGRQFPNYSSELNVNALELEDSALYLCASSLGDTPGEKLFFGSGTQLSVL.

This chain uses TRBV14 with TRBJ2-7, with D unclear. Trimming pared 3 bases from V and 3 bases from J, leaving 6 bases between. Germline CDR1 is SGHDN and CDR2 is FVKESK. The CDR3 sequence is 12 residues long. The CDR3 loop is CASSQQDYEQYF. The CDR3 DNA follows: TGTGCCAGCAGCCAGCAGGACTACGAGCAGTACTTC.

A word on this clone: Relative to the germline gene, one junction end is altered; a read error may explain this. Other DNA sequences in the same sample also yield this CDR3. This rearrangement joins TRBV4-2 to TRBJ1-1; D is ambiguous. The CDR3 has 14 residues. Germline V gene data show CDR1 as LGHNA and CDR2 as YNFKEQ. The CDR3 is CASSQDVPRAEAFF. The CDR3 DNA sequence: TGTGCCAGCAGCCAAGATGTCCCGAGGGCTGAAGCCTTCTTT.

The chain joins TRBV9 to TRBJ2-7, with 8 bases identical to TRBD2. Germline values: CDR1 SGDLS, CDR2 YYNGEE. V lost 0 bases, J lost 0 bases, and 5 bases stayed unmatched. The CDR3 has 16 residues. Here the CDR3 reads CASSVGDSGDSYEQYF. CDR3 nucleotide sequence: TGTGCCAGCAGCGTAGGAGATAGCGGGGACTCCTACGAGCAGTACTTC.

This chain uses TRBV18 with TRBJ2-1; TRBD1 agrees at 7 bases. Germline trimming cut 3 bases from V and 8 bases from J; bases unmatched to any gene: 4. CDR3 length equals 13 residues. Germline loops: CDR1 KGHSH, CDR2 LQKENI. The DNA for the CDR3 is TGTGCCAGCTCACCGACAGGGTCCGATGAGCAGTTCTTC. Protein: CASSPTGSDEQFF.

The chain is built from TRBV2 and TRBJ2-6, with TRBD2 identical over 8 bases. There are 15 residues in the CDR3. Germline CDR1 and CDR2: SNHLY and FYNNEI. The ends lost 11 bases at V and 4 bases at J; junction bases unmatched: 10. CDR3 sequence (DNA): TGTGCCGGAGAAAGCGGGGGCGCCGGGGCCAACGTCCTGACTTTC. The encoded protein is CAGESGGAGANVLTF.

The rearrangement links TRBV19 to TRBJ2-1; 10 bases agree with TRBD2. The CDR3 is 15 amino acids. CDR1 and CDR2 from the germline V gene are LNHDA and SQIVND (reference sequence). The V and J ends lost 3 bases and 4 bases, in that order; junction bases with no gene match: 3. CDR3 sequence (DNA): TGTGCCAGTAGTATGTCACTAGCGGGATACAATGAGCAGTTCTTC. It encodes CASSMSLAGYNEQFF.

The rearrangement uses TRBV6-5 and TRBJ2-7, with D hard to call. Germline CDR1 MNHEY, CDR2 SVGAGI. This CDR3 contains 15 residues. The ends were cut back, 4 bases at V and 0 bases at J, with 13 bases in the middle. The CDR3 region is CASSSDTASSYEQYF. The CDR3 DNA is TGTGCCAGCAGTTCCGACACCGCAAGCTCCTACGAGCAGTACTTC.

The chain has TRBV5-4 and TRBJ1-6, with 8 bases aligning to TRBD1. This CDR3 is built from 16 residues. Trimming removed 3 bases from V and 9 bases from J; junction bases left unmatched: 11. Germline loops: CDR1 SGHNT, CDR2 YYREEE (reference sequence). CDR3 sequence reads: CASSSGGADLGSPLHF. The CDR3 coding sequence is TGTGCCAGCAGCTCAGGGGGCGCGGATTTGGGTTCACCCCTCCACTTT. Together with reference TRBV5-4 and TRBJ1-6, the CDR3 gives the full variable domain: ETGVTQSPTHLIKTRGQQVTLRCSSQSGHNTVSWYQQALGQGPQFIFQYYREEENGRGNFPPRFSGLQFPNYSSELNVNALELDDSALYLCASSSGGADLGSPLHFGNGTRLTVT.

CDR3 nucleotides: TGTGCCAGCTCACCTGGCTCTGACAGTAATTCACCCCTCCACTTT. Protein: CASSPGSDSNSPLHF. This chain links TRBV18 with TRBJ1-6; tentative D call: TRBD1 (5 bases). CDR3 length equals 15 residues. In germline, CDR1 is KGHSH, CDR2 LQKENI. V gave up 3 bases and J gave up 6 bases, with 12 bases separating them.

The chain carries TRBV9 and TRBJ1-2; possible D gene TRBD1, 6 bases. Trimming stripped 4 bases from V and 5 bases from J, with 24 bases between. The germline V gene encodes CDR1 SGDLS and CDR2 YYNGEE. The CDR3 totals 17 residues. CDR3: CASSSRSQGAGGYGYTF. CDR3 DNA sequence: TGTGCCAGCAGCTCTCGATCACAGGGAGCTGGTGGGTATGGCTACACCTTC.

The chain employs TRBV6-6 and TRBJ2-3; TRBD1 aligns across 9 bases. This CDR3 region has 15 residues. The germline V gene encodes CDR1 MNHNY and CDR2 SVGAGI (reference sequence). Trimming removed 7 bases from V and 4 bases from J; junction bases left unmatched: 9. This chain's CDR3 is CASTTGTGWSDTQYF. The CDR3 region has the DNA TGTGCCAGCACCACCGGGACAGGGTGGTCAGATACGCAGTATTTT.

The chain recombines TRBV28 with TRBJ2-1; D is perhaps TRBD2 (5 bases). This CDR3 contains 15 residues. CDR1 MDHEN and CDR2 SYDVKM come from the germline V gene. V lost 1 base to trimming and J lost 12 bases, with 19 bases between them. CDR3 region: CASSLSDVRVSAQFF. In nucleotides, the CDR3 is TGTGCCAGCAGTTTATCGGACGTGAGGGTGTCCGCGCAGTTCTTC.

The CDR3 nucleotides read TGTGCCTCCCTCCCCTCGAGGGGGGGCGGGATTCAGTACTTC. This encodes CASLPSRGGGIQYF. The chain joins TRBV30 to TRBJ2-4, with D possibly TRBD2 on 7 matching bases. V was clipped by 7 bases and J by 10 bases, with 23 bases between them. Per the germline V gene, CDR1 is GTSNPN and CDR2 is SVGIG (reference sequence). The CDR3 spans 14 residues.

The J gene is TRBJ2-1, the V gene TRBV19; 9 bases match TRBD2. The CDR3 is 15 amino acids. V was clipped by 9 bases and J by 5 bases; unmatched bases: 11. Germline values: CDR1 LNHDA, CDR2 SQIVND (reference sequence). The CDR3 sequence: CASRWLAGLNNEQFF. CDR3 DNA: TGTGCCAGCCGGTGGCTAGCGGGGCTTAACAATGAGCAGTTCTTC. Full variable domain (outside the CDR3, taken from reference TRBV19 and TRBJ2-1): DGGITQSPKYLFRKEGQNVTLSCEQNLNHDAMYWYRQDPGQGLRLIYYSQIVNDFQKGDIAEGYSVSREKKESFPLTVTSAQKNPTAFYLCASRWLAGLNNEQFFGPGTRLTVL.

V gene TRBV5-1 combines with J gene TRBJ2-7; the match to TRBD1 covers 7 bases. The CDR3 sequence is 14 residues long. With V trimmed by 7 bases and J by 2 bases, 9 bases remained unmatched. From germline, CDR1 is SGHRS and CDR2 YFSETQ. The CDR3 DNA reads TGCGCCAGCGGAGAGACAGGGCCCACCTACGAGCAGTACTTC. This sequence encodes CASGETGPTYEQYF.

The chain has TRBV19 and TRBJ2-2; 11 bases line up with TRBD2. Trimming cost V 3 bases and J 7 bases; bases outside gene matches: 4. The CDR3 is 15 residues long. From germline, CDR1 is LNHDA and CDR2 SQIVND (reference sequence). CDR3 residues: CASSMTSGAGGELFF. For the CDR3, the DNA is TGTGCCAGTAGTATGACTAGCGGGGCGGGCGGGGAGCTGTTTTTT.

CDR3 in amino acids: CASSLTSLQGTYGYTF. CDR3 nucleotides: TGTGCCAGCAGCTTAACCTCTCTACAGGGGACCTATGGCTACACCTTC. The chain uses TRBV7-8 and TRBJ1-2; 7 positions match TRBD1. Trimming removed 2 bases from V and 4 bases from J; junction bases left unmatched: 10. The CDR3 spans 16 residues. Germline CDR1 and CDR2: SGHVS and FQNEAQ. Together with reference TRBV7-8 and TRBJ1-2, the CDR3 gives the full variable domain: GAGVSQSPRYKVAKRGQDVALRCDPISGHVSLFWYQQALGQGPEFLTYFQNEAQLDKSGLPSDRFFAERPEGSVSTLKIQRTQQEDSAVYLCASSLTSLQGTYGYTFGSGTRLTVV.

J is TRBJ1-6 and V is TRBV5-1, with 9 nucleotides matching TRBD1. Looked up from germline, CDR1 is SGHRS and CDR2 is YFSETQ. The CDR3 covers 16 residues. V dropped 4 bases and J dropped 5; count of bases not matched to a gene: 7. CDR3 sequence reads: CASSAGTGMNNSPLHF. The CDR3 bases are TGCGCCAGCAGCGCCGGGACAGGGATGAATAATTCACCCCTCCACTTT.

The rearrangement links TRBV19 to TRBJ2-5; 9 bases line up with TRBD2. The CDR3 is 16 residues long. Germline V gene lookup returns CDR1 LNHDA and CDR2 SQIVND (reference sequence). V lost 3 bases, J lost 4 bases, and 9 bases stayed unmatched. The CDR3 bases are TGTGCCAGTAGTATGCCCCAAAGCGGGGGGAGAGAGACCCAGTACTTC. It encodes CASSMPQSGGRETQYF.

The V call is TRBV30, the J call TRBJ2-1; 8 bases are shared with TRBD2. J lost 7 bases, V lost 7 bases, and 12 bases had no gene match. The CDR3 spans 14 residues. Germline V gene sequence: CDR1 GTSNPN, CDR2 SVGIG (reference sequence). The CDR3: CAFLTGGPSNEQFF. DNA for the CDR3: TGTGCCTTCCTTACGGGGGGGCCGAGTAATGAGCAGTTCTTC.

V is TRBV5-1 and J is TRBJ1-1; TRBD1 is a possible D gene (5 bases). This CDR3 has 14 residues. Trimming stripped 0 bases from V and 5 bases from J, with 11 bases between. The germline CDR1 and CDR2 sequences are SGHRS and YFSETQ. CDR3 amino acids: CASSLDGGGTEAFF. The CDR3 DNA sequence: TGCGCCAGCAGCTTGGATGGGGGAGGGACTGAAGCTTTCTTT.

V is TRBV4-1 and J is TRBJ2-5; tentatively, D is TRBD1 (8 bases). Between the trimmed V and J ends, which lost 7 bases and 1 base, there was a span of 19 bases. Germline V gene sequence: CDR1 MGHRA, CDR2 YSYEKL. This CDR3 contains 16 residues. The CDR3 is CASNKGGTGFQETQYF. The CDR3 nucleotides are TGCGCCAGCAATAAGGGAGGGACAGGCTTCCAAGAGACCCAGTACTTC.

V usage is TRBV5-6 and J usage is TRBJ2-7; 8 positions agree with TRBD1. CDR1 is SGHDT and CDR2 is YYEEEE in the germline V gene. J lost 6 bases, V lost 4 bases, and 3 bases had no gene match. CDR3 length: 12 residues. The chain's CDR3 is CASSHTGGEQYF. The CDR3 DNA reads as TGTGCCAGCAGCCATACAGGGGGCGAGCAGTACTTC.